This is a list of T cell receptor beta chains from one sample in a study of blood T cell repertoires in COVID-19. Sequencing was performed with immunoSEQ multiplex PCR; in TCRdb, only in-frame clones are kept and a portion is missing. The sample includes 300,000 to 450,000 clones, 85% of them seen just once. The sequenced sample consisted of peripheral blood. The receptors were gathered from a young woman with acute or convalescent COVID-19. Both conserved end residues are part of each CDR3. The D gene is left open where the match is weak. Expanded clones are given a class, and other clones once, few, many or no size at all.

V gene	clone size	D gene	J gene	CDR3 DNA	CDR3 protein
TRBV5-8	NA	TRBD1	TRBJ2-4	TGTGCCAGCAGCTTGGAGGGACAGGGTTGGGGAAACATTCAGTACTTC	CASSLEGQGWGNIQYF
TRBV10-1	NA	NA	TRBJ2-5	TGCGCCAGCACAGGTAAAGAGACCCAGTACTTC	CASTGKETQYF
TRBV5-4	NA	NA	TRBJ2-3	TGTGCCAGCAGCCGCCCAGCAGATACGCAGTATTTT	CASSRPADTQYF
TRBV15	NA	NA	TRBJ1-4	TGTGCCACCAGCAGAGATCTCACAAGGGGTGAAAAACTGTTTTTT	CATSRDLTRGEKLFF
TRBV12-3/TRBV12-4	NA	NA	TRBJ1-5	TGTGCCAGCAATACAGGGATGAATCAGCCCCAGCATTTT	CASNTGMNQPQHF
TRBV9	NA	TRBD2	TRBJ2-5	TGTGCCAGCAGCGTTAGCGGGAGCTCTTTTGGTTGGGAGACCCAGTACTTC	CASSVSGSSFGWETQYF
TRBV28	few	TRBD1	TRBJ1-6	TGTGCCAGCAGTTCGCACTCAGGGGGCGGTTCACCCCTCCACTTT	CASSSHSGGGSPLHF
TRBV5-1	once	TRBD2	TRBJ2-1	TGCGCCAGCAGCCACTGGAGACTAGCGAACCCCTACAATGAGCAGTTCTTC	CASSHWRLANPYNEQFF
TRBV10-1	NA	TRBD2	TRBJ2-7	TGCGCCAGCAGTGGGGTAGCGGGGGCCTACGAGCAGTACTTC	CASSGVAGAYEQYF
TRBV28	NA	TRBD1	TRBJ2-1	TGTGCCAGCAGTTTACAGGGGGCCGGGGCAAATGAGCAGTTCTTC	CASSLQGAGANEQFF
TRBV2	NA	TRBD1	TRBJ1-6	TGTGCCAGCACCTGGGACAGGGGCCGAAATTCACCCCTCCACTTT	CASTWDRGRNSPLHF
TRBV3-1/TRBV3-2	few	NA	TRBJ1-1	TGTGCCAGCAGTCGAGACAGCTACACTGAAGCTTTCTTT	CASSRDSYTEAFF
TRBV4-1	NA	TRBD2	TRBJ2-3	TGCGCCAGCAGCCAGCCTCGGACTAGCGAGTCCTCAGATACGCAGTATTTT	CASSQPRTSESSDTQYF
TRBV29-1	NA	TRBD1	TRBJ2-5	TGCAGCACTTTGGGGGACAGGGTGGGTCAGTACTTC	CSTLGDRVGQYF
TRBV4-1	NA	TRBD1	TRBJ1-5	TGCGCCAGCAGCCATCCAGCGGGACAGGGGAATCAGCCCCAGCATTTT	CASSHPAGQGNQPQHF
TRBV6-1	NA	NA	TRBJ2-7	TGTGCCAGCAGTGAAGAAATGGCGGAGACCTACGAGCAGTACTTC	CASSEEMAETYEQYF
TRBV19	NA	NA	TRBJ2-2	TGTGCCAGTAGTATAGAGACGGGGAACACCGGGGAGCTGTTTTTT	CASSIETGNTGELFF
TRBV4-1	once	TRBD1	TRBJ2-7	TGCGCCAGCAGCCCAACCGGGACAGCGGCCTCCTACGAGCAGTACTTC	CASSPTGTAASYEQYF
TRBV19	NA	NA	TRBJ1-4	TGTGCCAGTAGTACACAGGGCACCAATGAAAAACTGTTTTTT	CASSTQGTNEKLFF
TRBV12-5	NA	NA	TRBJ1-1	TGTGCTAGTGGTTCCCGTCGTGGGGAGGGCTTGAAAACTGAAGCTTTCTTT	CASGSRRGEGLKTEAFF
TRBV18	NA	NA	TRBJ1-2	TGTGCCAGCTCACCGAGGGACTCCCATGGCTACACCTTC	CASSPRDSHGYTF
TRBV7-6	NA	TRBD1	TRBJ1-1	TGTGCCAGCAGCCTCGGACAGGCGGGGAATTCTCGGGCTTTCTTT	CASSLGQAGNSRAFF
TRBV9	NA	NA	TRBJ1-1	TGTGCCAGCAGCTCAACCGTGCAGGGCGGTGAAGCTTTCTTT	CASSSTVQGGEAFF
TRBV6-4	NA	NA	TRBJ1-1	TGTGCCAGCAGCCACACGAACACTGAAGCTTTCTTT	CASSHTNTEAFF
TRBV7-3	few	NA	TRBJ1-1	TGTGCCAGCAGCTTAATGGCAGGGCCCTTGAACACTGAAGCTTTCTTT	CASSLMAGPLNTEAFF
TRBV19	NA	NA	TRBJ1-1	TGTGCCAGTAGGGTGGACAGAAGATTGAACACTGAAGCTTTCTTT	CASRVDRRLNTEAFF
TRBV12-5	NA	TRBD1	TRBJ1-5	TGTGCTAGTGGTTTCCAGGGGGAGAATCAGCCCCAGCATTTT	CASGFQGENQPQHF
TRBV28	NA	NA	TRBJ1-1	TGTGCCAGCAGTTTATCGGCTGAAGCTTTCTTT	CASSLSAEAFF
TRBV7-6	NA	NA	TRBJ2-1	TGTGCCAGCAGCTCATCTAGCGCGAGCTCCTACAATGAGCAGTTCTTC	CASSSSSASSYNEQFF
TRBV27	few	TRBD1	TRBJ1-2	TGTGCCAGCAGCCGTGCTGGACAGGGACCTATCTATGGCTACACCTTC	CASSRAGQGPIYGYTF
TRBV19	NA	NA	TRBJ1-5	TGTGCCAGTAGGGTAGGGGACTGGGGCAATCAGCCCCAGCATTTT	CASRVGDWGNQPQHF
TRBV28	once	NA	TRBJ2-7	TGTGCCAGCAGTTTGGGAGCGTTAAGCTCCTACGAGCAGTACTTC	CASSLGALSSYEQYF
TRBV27	NA	TRBD2	TRBJ2-3	TGTGCCAGCAGTTCTCTTAGCGGGAGTGCAGATACGCAGTATTTT	CASSSLSGSADTQYF
TRBV7-9	NA	TRBD1	TRBJ1-1	TGTGCCAGTGACAGGGGCATGAACACTGAAGCTTTCTTT	CASDRGMNTEAFF
TRBV28	NA	NA	TRBJ1-3	TGTGCCAGCAGCCGTACAGGGCGATCTGGAAACACCATATATTTT	CASSRTGRSGNTIYF
TRBV11-2	NA	TRBD1	TRBJ2-1	TGTGCCAGCAGTCTTGAGAGGACAGGGTACGGGAATGAGCAGTTCTTC	CASSLERTGYGNEQFF
TRBV5-1	NA	TRBD1	TRBJ1-3	TGCGCCAGCAGCTCCCGTTTAGAGGACAGGCGTTTCTCTGGAAACACCATATATTTT	CASSSRLEDRRFSGNTIYF
TRBV5-6	NA	NA	TRBJ1-1	TGTGCCAGCAGCTCCCGGACTGCCCTCACTGAAGCTTTCTTT	CASSSRTALTEAFF
TRBV28	NA	TRBD2	TRBJ2-1	TGTGCCAGCAGTTTATCACCGACTAGCGGGAGGGACAATGAGCAGTTCTTC	CASSLSPTSGRDNEQFF
TRBV7-2	NA	TRBD1	TRBJ1-1	TGTGCCAGCAGCTTAGCGGGCCCCCGGGACAGGACCTTGAACACTGAAGCTTTCTTT	CASSLAGPRDRTLNTEAFF
TRBV28	once	NA	TRBJ1-3	TGTGCCAGCAGTTTTCTCTATGTCTCGAGCGGAAACACCATATATTTT	CASSFLYVSSGNTIYF
TRBV2	once	TRBD1	TRBJ2-2	TGTGCCAGCAGTGATAAACGCAGGGGGCTTTCCACCGGGGAGCTGTTTTTT	CASSDKRRGLSTGELFF
TRBV4-1	NA	TRBD2	TRBJ2-5	TGCGCCAGCAGCCAAGGGGGTAGCGGGGGGCCCTGGTACTTC	CASSQGGSGGPWYF
TRBV9	NA	TRBD2	TRBJ2-1	TGTGCCAGCAGCCCCGAGCGGGAGGGCCGCGATGAGCAGTTCTTC	CASSPEREGRDEQFF
TRBV6-6	few	TRBD2	TRBJ2-7	TGTGCCAGCAGTTACTCGTCTAGCGGCTACGAGCAGTACTTC	CASSYSSSGYEQYF
TRBV12-5	NA	NA	TRBJ2-3	TGTGCTAGTGGTCCATCATTAGGCACAGATACGCAGTATTTT	CASGPSLGTDTQYF
TRBV6-5	NA	TRBD2	TRBJ2-1	TGTGCCAGCGCGGTAGCGGGAGATTCTTACAATGAGCAGTTCTTC	CASAVAGDSYNEQFF
TRBV4-1	NA	TRBD2	TRBJ2-7	TGCGCCAGCAGCCAAGATGGGGAGGGGAAAACTTACGAGCAGTACTTC	CASSQDGEGKTYEQYF
TRBV30	NA	TRBD1	TRBJ1-2	TGTGCCTGGAGTGCGGGACAGACCTTCTACACCTTC	CAWSAGQTFYTF
TRBV28	NA	NA	TRBJ2-7	TGTGCCAGCGGTAAAGGGGTCATTTACGAGCAGTACTTC	CASGKGVIYEQYF
TRBV10-3	NA	NA	TRBJ1-1	TGTGCCACAATCGACAGTCTGAACACTGAAGCTTTCTTT	CATIDSLNTEAFF
TRBV10-1	NA	NA	TRBJ2-7	TGCGCCAGCAGTGAGGGCCTCTACGAGCAGTACTTC	CASSEGLYEQYF
TRBV5-1	once	NA	TRBJ2-5	TGCGCCAGCAGCTGGAGCCGCCAAGAGACCCAGTACTTC	CASSWSRQETQYF
TRBV5-1	NA	TRBD2	TRBJ2-7	TGCGCCAGCAGCTTGAGCGGGAGAGCCTACGAGCAGTACTTC	CASSLSGRAYEQYF
TRBV11-2	NA	NA	TRBJ1-1	TGTGCCAGCAGCCCCCAGGCCATTGAAGCTTTCTTT	CASSPQAIEAFF